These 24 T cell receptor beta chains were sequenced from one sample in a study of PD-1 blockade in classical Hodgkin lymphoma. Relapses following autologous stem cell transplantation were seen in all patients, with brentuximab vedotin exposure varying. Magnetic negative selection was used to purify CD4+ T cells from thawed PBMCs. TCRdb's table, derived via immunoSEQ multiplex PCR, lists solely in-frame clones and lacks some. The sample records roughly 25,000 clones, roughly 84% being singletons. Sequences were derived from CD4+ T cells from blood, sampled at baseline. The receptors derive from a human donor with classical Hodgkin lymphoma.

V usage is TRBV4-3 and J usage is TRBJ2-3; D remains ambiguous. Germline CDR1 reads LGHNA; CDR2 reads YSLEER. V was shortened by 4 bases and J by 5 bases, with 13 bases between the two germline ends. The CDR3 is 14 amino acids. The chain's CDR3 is CASSPKGLGDTQYF. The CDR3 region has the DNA TGCGCCAGCAGCCCCAAGGGATTGGGAGATACGCAGTATTTT.

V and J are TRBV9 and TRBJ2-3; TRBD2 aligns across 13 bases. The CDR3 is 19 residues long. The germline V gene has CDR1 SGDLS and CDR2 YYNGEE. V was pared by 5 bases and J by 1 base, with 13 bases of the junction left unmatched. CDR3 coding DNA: TGTGCCAGCAGTTCGGAGAGGACTAGCGGGGGTGGAGGCACAGATACGCAGTATTTT. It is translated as CASSSERTSGGGGTDTQYF.

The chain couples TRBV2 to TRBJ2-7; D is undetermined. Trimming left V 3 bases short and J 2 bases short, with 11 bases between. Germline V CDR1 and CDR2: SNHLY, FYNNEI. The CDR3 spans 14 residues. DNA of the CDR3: TGTGCCAGCAGTGATCCGGTTGGACCCTACGAGCAGTACTTC. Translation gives CASSDPVGPYEQYF.

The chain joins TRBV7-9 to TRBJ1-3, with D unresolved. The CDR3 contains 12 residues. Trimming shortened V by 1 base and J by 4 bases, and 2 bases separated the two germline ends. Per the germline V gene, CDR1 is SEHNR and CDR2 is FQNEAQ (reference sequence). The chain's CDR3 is CASSLVGNTIYF. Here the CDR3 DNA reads TGTGCCAGCAGCTTAGTAGGAAACACCATATATTTT.

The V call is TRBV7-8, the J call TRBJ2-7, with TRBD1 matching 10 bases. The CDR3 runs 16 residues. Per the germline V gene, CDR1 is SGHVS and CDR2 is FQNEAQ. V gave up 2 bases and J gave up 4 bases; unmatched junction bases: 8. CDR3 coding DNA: TGTGCCAGCAGCTTACTTATGGGACAGGGGACGTACGAGCAGTACTTC. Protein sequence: CASSLLMGQGTYEQYF.

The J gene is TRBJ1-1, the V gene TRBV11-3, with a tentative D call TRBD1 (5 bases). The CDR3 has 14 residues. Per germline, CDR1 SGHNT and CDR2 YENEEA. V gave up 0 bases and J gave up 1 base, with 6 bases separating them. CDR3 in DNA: TGTGCCAGCAGCTTAGACGGACAGAACACTGAAGCTTTCTTT. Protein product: CASSLDGQNTEAFF. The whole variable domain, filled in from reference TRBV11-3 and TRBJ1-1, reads EAGVVQSPRYKIIEKKQPVAFWCNPISGHNTLYWYLQNLGQGPELLIRYENEEAVDDSQLPKDRFSAERLKGVDSTLKIQPAELGDSAVYLCASSLDGQNTEAFFGQGTRLTVV.

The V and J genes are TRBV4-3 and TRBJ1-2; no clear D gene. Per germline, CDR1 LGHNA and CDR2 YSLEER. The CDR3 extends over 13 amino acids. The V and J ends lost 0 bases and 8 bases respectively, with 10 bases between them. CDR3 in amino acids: CASSQDRTGGYTF. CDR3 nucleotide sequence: TGCGCCAGCAGCCAAGACAGGACGGGGGGCTACACCTTC.

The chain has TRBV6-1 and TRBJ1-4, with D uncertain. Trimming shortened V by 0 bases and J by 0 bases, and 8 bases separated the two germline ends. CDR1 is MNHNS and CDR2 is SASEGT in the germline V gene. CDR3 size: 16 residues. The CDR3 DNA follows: TGTGCCAGCAGTGAAGCAACACGATCAACTAATGAAAAACTGTTTTTT. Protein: CASSEATRSTNEKLFF.

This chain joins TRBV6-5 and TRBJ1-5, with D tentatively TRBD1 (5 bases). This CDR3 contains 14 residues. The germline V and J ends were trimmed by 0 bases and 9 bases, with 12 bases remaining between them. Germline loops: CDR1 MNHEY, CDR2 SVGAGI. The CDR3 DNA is TGTGCCAGCAGTTACTCGGGCGGGGGGGGGCCCCAGCATTTT. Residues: CASSYSGGGGPQHF.

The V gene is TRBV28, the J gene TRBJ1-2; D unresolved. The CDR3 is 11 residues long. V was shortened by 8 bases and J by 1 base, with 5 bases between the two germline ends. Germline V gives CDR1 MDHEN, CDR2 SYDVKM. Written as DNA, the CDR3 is TGTGCCAGCGGACTTAACTATGGCTACACCTTC. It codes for CASGLNYGYTF.

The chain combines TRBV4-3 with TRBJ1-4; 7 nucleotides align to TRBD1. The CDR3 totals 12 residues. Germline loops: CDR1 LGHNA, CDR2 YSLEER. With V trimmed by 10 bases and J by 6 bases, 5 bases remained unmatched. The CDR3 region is CATGTVDEKLFF. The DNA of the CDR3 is TGCGCCACCGGGACAGTCGATGAAAAACTGTTTTTT.

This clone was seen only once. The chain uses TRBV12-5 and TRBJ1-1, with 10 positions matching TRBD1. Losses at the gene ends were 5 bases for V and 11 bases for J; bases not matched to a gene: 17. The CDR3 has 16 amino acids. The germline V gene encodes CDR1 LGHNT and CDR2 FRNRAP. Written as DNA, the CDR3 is TGTGCTAGTGGTCCTCGGCCGGGACAGGGGTTCTGGAGGGCTTTCTTT. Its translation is CASGPRPGQGFWRAFF.

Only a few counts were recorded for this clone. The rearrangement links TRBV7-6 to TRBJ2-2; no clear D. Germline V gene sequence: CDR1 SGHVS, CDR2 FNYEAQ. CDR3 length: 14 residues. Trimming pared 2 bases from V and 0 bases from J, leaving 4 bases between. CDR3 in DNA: TGTGCCAGCAGCTTATCGCCGAACACCGGGGAGCTGTTTTTT. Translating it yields CASSLSPNTGELFF. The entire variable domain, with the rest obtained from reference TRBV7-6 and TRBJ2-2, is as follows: GAGVSQSPRYKVTKRGQDVALRCDPISGHVSLYWYRQALGQGPEFLTYFNYEAQQDKSGLPNDRFSAERPEGSISTLTIQRTEQRDSAMYRCASSLSPNTGELFFGEGSRLTVL.

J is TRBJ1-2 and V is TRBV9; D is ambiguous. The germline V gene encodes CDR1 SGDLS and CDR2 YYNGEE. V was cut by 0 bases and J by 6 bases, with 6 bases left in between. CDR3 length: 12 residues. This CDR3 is CASSVDGDGYTF. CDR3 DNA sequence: TGTGCCAGCAGCGTAGATGGGGATGGCTACACCTTC.

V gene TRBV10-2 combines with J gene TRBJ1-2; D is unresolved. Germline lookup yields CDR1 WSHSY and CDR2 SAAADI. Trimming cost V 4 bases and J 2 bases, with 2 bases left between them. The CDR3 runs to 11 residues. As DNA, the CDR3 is TGCGCCAGCAGTGCGAACTATGGCTACACCTTC. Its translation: CASSANYGYTF.

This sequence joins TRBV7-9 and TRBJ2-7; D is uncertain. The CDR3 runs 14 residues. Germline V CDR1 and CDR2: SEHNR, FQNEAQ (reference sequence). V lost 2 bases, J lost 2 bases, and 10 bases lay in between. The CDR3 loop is CASSLLAPTYEQYF. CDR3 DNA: TGTGCCAGCAGCTTACTGGCTCCGACCTACGAGCAGTACTTC.

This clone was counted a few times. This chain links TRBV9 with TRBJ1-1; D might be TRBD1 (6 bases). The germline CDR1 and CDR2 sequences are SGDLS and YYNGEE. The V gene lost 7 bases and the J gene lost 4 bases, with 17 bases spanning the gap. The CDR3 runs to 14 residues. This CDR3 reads CASCPTDRGTEAFF. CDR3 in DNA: TGTGCCAGCTGCCCCACGGACAGAGGCACTGAAGCTTTCTTT.

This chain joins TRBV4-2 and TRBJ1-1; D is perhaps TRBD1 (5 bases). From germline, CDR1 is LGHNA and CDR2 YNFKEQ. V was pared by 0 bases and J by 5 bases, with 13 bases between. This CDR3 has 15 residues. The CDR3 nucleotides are TGTGCCAGCAGCCAAGAAGCAGGGAGAGATACTGAAGCTTTCTTT. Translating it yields CASSQEAGRDTEAFF.

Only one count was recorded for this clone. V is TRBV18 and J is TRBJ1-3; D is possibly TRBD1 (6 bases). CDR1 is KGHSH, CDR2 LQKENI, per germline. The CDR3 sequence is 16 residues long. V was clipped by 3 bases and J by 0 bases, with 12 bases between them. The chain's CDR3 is CASSPRTVSSGNTIYF. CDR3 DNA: TGTGCCAGCTCACCCAGGACAGTCAGCTCTGGAAACACCATATATTTT.

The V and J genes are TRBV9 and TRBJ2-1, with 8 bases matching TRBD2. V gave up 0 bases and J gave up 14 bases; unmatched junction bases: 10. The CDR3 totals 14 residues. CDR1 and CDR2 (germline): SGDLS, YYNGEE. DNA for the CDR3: TGTGCCAGCAGCGTAGGAACGAGCGGGGGCCCCGAGTTCTTC. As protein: CASSVGTSGGPEFF. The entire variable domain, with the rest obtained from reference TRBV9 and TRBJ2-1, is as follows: DSGVTQTPKHLITATGQRVTLRCSPRSGDLSVYWYQQSLDQGLQFLIQYYNGEERAKGNILERFSAQQFPDLHSELNLSSLELGDSALYFCASSVGTSGGPEFFGPGTRLTVL.

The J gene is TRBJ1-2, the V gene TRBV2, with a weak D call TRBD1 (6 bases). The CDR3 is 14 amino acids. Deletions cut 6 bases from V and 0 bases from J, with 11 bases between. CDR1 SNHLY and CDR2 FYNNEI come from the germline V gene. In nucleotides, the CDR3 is TGTGCCAGCAGGGTGACAGGAGCTAACTATGGCTACACCTTC. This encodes CASRVTGANYGYTF. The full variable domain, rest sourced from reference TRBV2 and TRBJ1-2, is EPEVTQTPSHQVTQMGQEVILRCVPISNHLYFYWYRQILGQKVEFLVSFYNNEISEKSEIFDDQFSVERPDGSNFTLKIRSTKLEDSAMYFCASRVTGANYGYTFGSGTRLTVV.

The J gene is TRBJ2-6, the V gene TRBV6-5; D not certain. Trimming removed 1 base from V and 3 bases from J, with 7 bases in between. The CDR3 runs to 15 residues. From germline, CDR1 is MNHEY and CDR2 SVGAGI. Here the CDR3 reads CASSYLLDGANVLTF. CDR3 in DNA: TGTGCCAGCAGTTACTTGCTTGATGGGGCCAACGTCCTGACTTTC.

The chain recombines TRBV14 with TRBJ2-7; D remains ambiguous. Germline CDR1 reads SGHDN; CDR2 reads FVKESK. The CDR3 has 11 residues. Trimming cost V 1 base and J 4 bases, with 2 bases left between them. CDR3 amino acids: CASSQGYEQYF. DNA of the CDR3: TGTGCCAGCAGCCAAGGGTACGAGCAGTACTTC.

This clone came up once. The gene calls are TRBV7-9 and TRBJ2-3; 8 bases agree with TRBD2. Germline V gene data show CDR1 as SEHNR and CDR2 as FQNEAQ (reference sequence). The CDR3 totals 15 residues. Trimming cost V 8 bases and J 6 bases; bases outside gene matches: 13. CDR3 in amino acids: CASRGPAGAGDTQYF. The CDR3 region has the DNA TGTGCCAGCCGCGGGCCAGCGGGGGCCGGGGATACGCAGTATTTT. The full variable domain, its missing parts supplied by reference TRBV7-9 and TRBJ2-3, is DTGVSQNPRHKITKRGQNVTFRCDPISEHNRLYWYRQTLGQGPEFLTYFQNEAQLEKSRLLSDRFSAERPKGSFSTLEIQRTEQGDSAMYLCASRGPAGAGDTQYFGPGTRLTVL.